This T cell receptor beta chain derives from a study of low-dose radiotherapy and immunotherapy resistance in tumors (dated by TCRdb to 2021 to 2024). Study-wide context: Patients in Cohort 1 were given 0.5 Gy per fraction every 2 weeks, and the prescribed total PTV dose was 6.5 Gy. Patients in Cohort 2 were given 1 Gy per fraction every two weeks, for a total of 13 Gy across 26 weeks. Patients were given nivolumab as a 240 mg flat dose every two weeks and ipilimumab at 1 mg/kg every six weeks, with both drugs delivered intravenously. Intravenous cyclophosphamide at 200 mg/m2 was administered every two weeks, one day ahead of each radiation and immunotherapy administration. Patients took aspirin 300 mg orally once daily for four cycles, starting on cycle 1 day 1. Trial participants were not randomized into treatment groups. Eight patients were included in the translational analysis, namely three from the first dose cohort plus the first five from the second dose cohort.

Taken from the germline V gene (reference sequence), the CDR1 and CDR2 loops are LGHDT and YNNKEL. From the cysteine up to the phenylalanine, the CDR3 has a length of 15 residues. Here the CDR3 DNA is all that survives: 45 bases in frame from base 1. Trimming leaves V shorter by 0 bases and J shorter by 4 bases, with the junction holding 3 bases beyond the gene matches. Concerning this clonotype itself: It lacks a known antigen. The record has no base qualities; no much larger clone is one base away.

First-strand cDNA was synthesized using Superscript III and a set of TRAV- and TRBV-specific primers, so that both TCRalpha and TCRbeta chains were covered. TCRs were amplified for about 20 PCR cycles with Phusion, using a constant-region primer paired with the adapter attached to the V primers. Amplification of the isolated mRNA was done with the MessageAmp II aRNA Amplification Kit, which involved a roughly 16-hour in vitro transcription at 37 degrees C. mRNA for TCR sequencing was isolated with the Dynabeads mRNA DIRECT Purification Kit. A second roughly 25-cycle Phusion PCR added indexed Illumina adapters, and products were purified with AMPure XP beads. For the original study's pipeline: Using custom Perl scripts, TCR sequences encoding the same protein were pooled, out-of-frame sequences were removed, and the abundance of each clonotype was computed. Any TCR sequence supported by only a single read was excluded from analysis. Repertoire metrics included Shannon entropy, Gini index, clonality, richness, and frequency of TCRs shared between repertoires. Starting from the raw public reads, TCRdb applied fastp trimming at Q25, assembled clones with MiXCR and retained in-frame beta chains. Each CDR3 protein appears once, grouped with its most common genes and DNA. The V and J calls shown here were made by TCRdb, not taken from the authors' results. The sample table lists around 9,800 distinct CDR3 sequences, approximately 77% of them with a count of one. The ten most abundant clones make up approximately 1.4% of the sample.

The donors came from RACIN, which was a single-arm phase I dose-escalation trial that paired nivolumab and ipilimumab with aspirin, low-dose cyclophosphamide and low-dose radiotherapy. Patients were eligible if they had advanced solid tumors that were TIL-negative. This TCR derives from a human donor with advanced metastatic prostate, ovarian, gallbladder or colorectal cancer (not recorded which). This table probably holds off-target reads from a library built for another chain. The V gene is TRBV3-1 and the J gene is TRBJ1-1; 9 central bases correspond to TRBD1. The CDR3 protein is CASSQESDRGTEAFF. The sequenced DNA is TGTGCCAGCAGCCAAGAATCGGACAGGGGCACTGAAGCTTTCTTT.